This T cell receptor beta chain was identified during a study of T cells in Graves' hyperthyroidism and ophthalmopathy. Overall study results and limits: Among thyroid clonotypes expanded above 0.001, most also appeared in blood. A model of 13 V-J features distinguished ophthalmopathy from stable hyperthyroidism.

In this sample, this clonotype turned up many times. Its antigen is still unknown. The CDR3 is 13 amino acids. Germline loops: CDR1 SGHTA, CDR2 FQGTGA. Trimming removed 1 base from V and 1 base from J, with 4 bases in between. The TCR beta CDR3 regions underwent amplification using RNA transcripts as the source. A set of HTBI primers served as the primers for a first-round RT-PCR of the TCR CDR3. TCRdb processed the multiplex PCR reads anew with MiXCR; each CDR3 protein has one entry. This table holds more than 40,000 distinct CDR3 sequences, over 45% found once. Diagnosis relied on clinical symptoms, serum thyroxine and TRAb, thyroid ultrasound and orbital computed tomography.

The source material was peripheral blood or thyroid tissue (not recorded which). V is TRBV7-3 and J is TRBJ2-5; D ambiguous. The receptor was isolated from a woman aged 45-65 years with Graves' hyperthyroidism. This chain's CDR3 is CASSLIGQETQYF. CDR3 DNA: TGTGCCAGCAGCTTAATAGGCCAAGAGACCCAGTACTTC.